What follows are 29 T cell receptor beta chains derived from one specimen sequenced in a study of control samples from healthy donors and cancer patients. This table comes from immunoSEQ multiplex PCR, and its TCRdb copy is limited to in-frame clones, with some not included. This sample has 40,000 to 55,000 clones, with approximately 89% found just once. The sequencing sample was made of PBMCs. These receptors were collected from a man aged 40-49 years with colorectal cancer.

CDR3 coding DNA: TGTGCCAGCAGTGAAATGAGACAAAACACCGGGGAGCTGTTTTTT. As protein: CASSEMRQNTGELFF. This chain uses TRBV2 with TRBJ2-2; D gene ambiguous. The CDR3 covers 15 residues. Germline CDR1 is SNHLY and CDR2 is FYNNEI. V was cut by 2 bases and J by 2 bases, with 9 bases left in between.

This clone was observed a single time. This chain connects TRBV5-4 to TRBJ2-7; possible D gene TRBD1, 7 bases. CDR3 length equals 14 residues. Germline assignment: CDR1 SGHNT and CDR2 YYREEE (reference sequence). Trimming removed 0 bases from V and 7 bases from J, with 14 bases in between. CDR3 nucleotide sequence: TGTGCCAGCAGCTTGGGAACGACAGGGAGGGAGCAGTACTTC. Protein sequence: CASSLGTTGREQYF.

J is TRBJ2-1 and V is TRBV27, with 7 bases identical to TRBD2. Germline CDR1 and CDR2: MNHEY and SMNVEV (reference sequence). The CDR3 sequence is 14 residues long. V was clipped by 8 bases and J by 1 base; unmatched bases: 5. The CDR3, as DNA: TGTGCCAGCTCTCCAGCGGGGTCCTACAATGAGCAGTTCTTC. Protein: CASSPAGSYNEQFF.

The chain combines TRBV5-1 with TRBJ2-2; D is uncertain. Trimming took off 2 bases at V and 2 bases at J, with 10 bases between the two ends. The CDR3 contains 15 residues. The germline CDR1 and CDR2 sequences are SGHRS and YFSETQ. In nucleotides, the CDR3 is TGCGCCAGCAGCTTAAGGCAGGAAAACACCGGGGAGCTGTTTTTT. Its translation is CASSLRQENTGELFF.

The J gene is TRBJ2-6, the V gene TRBV9; a weak D match, TRBD1 (5 bases). Deletions cut 1 base from V and 0 bases from J, with 5 bases between. This CDR3 is 15 amino acids long. The V gene's germline CDR1 is SGDLS and CDR2 YYNGEE. The CDR3 loop is CASSVRGSGANVLTF. The CDR3 nucleotides are TGTGCCAGCAGCGTAAGGGGCTCTGGGGCCAACGTCCTGACTTTC.

This clone was seen a few times. The J gene is TRBJ1-4, the V gene TRBV24-1; D remains ambiguous. CDR1 is KGHDR and CDR2 is SFDVKD in the germline V gene. V dropped 7 bases and J dropped 0 bases, with 14 bases sitting between them. This CDR3 has 16 residues. CDR3 bases: TGTGCCACCAGCTCACCCTCGGGTGCAACTAATGAAAAACTGTTTTTT. As protein: CATSSPSGATNEKLFF.

The chain couples TRBV5-1 to TRBJ2-1, with 11 bases that match TRBD2. The CDR3 contains 14 residues. V gave up 2 bases and J gave up 6 bases; unmatched junction bases: 1. Germline V gives CDR1 SGHRS, CDR2 YFSETQ. The CDR3 DNA reads TGCGCCAGCAGCTTTAGCGGGAGGGCCAATGAGCAGTTCTTC. Residues: CASSFSGRANEQFF.

This chain links TRBV12-5 with TRBJ2-7, with TRBD2 matching over 7 bases. With V trimmed by 1 base and J by 4 bases, 7 bases remained unmatched. The CDR3 sequence is 15 residues long. CDR1 and CDR2 (germline): LGHNT, FRNRAP. The DNA for the CDR3 is TGTGCTAGTGGTTTGGGGGAGGGCCTTGGTTACGAGCAGTACTTC. It encodes CASGLGEGLGYEQYF.

The rearrangement joins TRBV9 to TRBJ1-3; D unclear. Germline CDR1 reads SGDLS; CDR2 reads YYNGEE. The V and J ends lost 3 bases and 0 bases respectively, with 10 bases between them. CDR3 length equals 15 residues. The CDR3 region has the DNA TGTGCCAGCAGCGCCTACATGAGCTCTGGAAACACCATATATTTT. It translates to CASSAYMSSGNTIYF.

This chain links TRBV5-1 with TRBJ1-1; a weak D match, TRBD1 (6 bases). Trimming left V 4 bases short and J 8 bases short, with 18 bases between. The CDR3 length is 14 residues. In germline, CDR1 is SGHRS, CDR2 YFSETQ. The CDR3 here is CASSGDKVDREAFF. Here the CDR3 DNA reads TGCGCCAGCAGCGGGGACAAGGTAGATCGAGAAGCTTTCTTT.

V is TRBV6-5 and J is TRBJ2-5; no clear D gene. Germline loops: CDR1 MNHEY, CDR2 SVGAGI. The V end lost 7 bases, the J end lost 4 bases, and 19 bases lay between the germline ends. The CDR3 extends over 15 amino acids. The CDR3 loop is CASILETQKGETQYF. The CDR3, as DNA: TGTGCCAGCATCCTGGAGACCCAGAAGGGAGAGACCCAGTACTTC.

The rearrangement links TRBV4-1 to TRBJ1-2, with D unclear. This CDR3 is built from 13 residues. V dropped 4 bases and J dropped 8 bases, with 14 bases sitting between them. Germline V gene lookup returns CDR1 MGHRA and CDR2 YSYEKL. CDR3: CASSPTLRVGYTF. CDR3 bases: TGCGCCAGCAGCCCTACTTTGAGGGTGGGCTACACCTTC.

This clone was seen only a few times. The J gene is TRBJ1-1, the V gene TRBV7-6; 7 bases are shared with TRBD1. With V trimmed by 5 bases and J by 5 bases, 14 bases remained unmatched. The CDR3 has 16 residues. Germline V gene lookup returns CDR1 SGHVS and CDR2 FNYEAQ. The CDR3 DNA is TGTGCCAGCAGCGCGGGGAGGGGGCCCCGGGGGACTGAAGCTTTCTTT. Translation gives CASSAGRGPRGTEAFF.

This chain's CDR3 is CASSKAGTLAQYF. CDR3 sequence (DNA): TGTGCCAGCAGCAAAGCTGGGACACTTGCCCAGTACTTC. This rearrangement joins TRBV21-1 to TRBJ2-5; no DNA check was done on the table's D call, TRBD1. TRBV21-1 is a known pseudogene. The CDR3 is 13 amino acids.

In DNA form, the CDR3 reads TGTGCCAGCAGCTTAGGAGGACAAGGGCCACACGGGGCCAACGTCCTGACTTTC. This gives the protein CASSLGGQGPHGANVLTF. V gene TRBV11-2 combines with J gene TRBJ2-6; possible D gene TRBD1, 5 bases. The germline CDR1 and CDR2 sequences are SGHAT and FQNNGV. This CDR3 is 18 amino acids long. Trimming took 1 base from V and 4 from J, leaving 17 bases between them.

The V call is TRBV5-5, the J call TRBJ2-7; D unresolved. CDR1 and CDR2 (germline): SGHKS, YYEKEE (reference sequence). The CDR3 extends over 16 amino acids. Between the trimmed V and J ends, which lost 2 bases and 3 bases, there was a span of 18 bases. CDR3 region: CASSFSFGLRSYEQYF. CDR3 sequence (DNA): TGTGCCAGCAGCTTTAGCTTTGGTTTAAGGAGCTACGAGCAGTACTTC.

J is TRBJ2-1 and V is TRBV27, with TRBD2 matching over 8 bases. CDR1 MNHEY and CDR2 SMNVEV come from the germline V gene (reference sequence). The CDR3 length is 16 residues. J lost 7 bases, V lost 5 bases, and 13 bases had no gene match. CDR3 nucleotides: TGTGCCAGCAGTCCTCGGGGGGGCCGATTCTTGAATGAGCAGTTCTTC. As protein: CASSPRGGRFLNEQFF.

The chain is built from TRBV7-9 and TRBJ1-3, with D hard to call. Looked up from germline, CDR1 is SEHNR and CDR2 is FQNEAQ (reference sequence). Trimming pared 4 bases from V and 0 bases from J, leaving 10 bases between. CDR3 length equals 15 residues. The CDR3 region is CASSSGSLSGNTIYF. For the CDR3, the DNA is TGTGCCAGCAGCTCAGGAAGTCTCTCTGGAAACACCATATATTTT. The whole variable domain, filled in from reference TRBV7-9 and TRBJ1-3, reads DTGVSQNPRHKITKRGQNVTFRCDPISEHNRLYWYRQTLGQGPEFLTYFQNEAQLEKSRLLSDRFSAERPKGSFSTLEIQRTEQGDSAMYLCASSSGSLSGNTIYFGEGSWLTVV.

This chain uses TRBV6-5 with TRBJ1-1; maybe TRBD1 (5 bases). Trimming shortened V by 0 bases and J by 4 bases, and 15 bases separated the two germline ends. Germline CDR1 and CDR2: MNHEY and SVGAGI. The length of the CDR3 is 16 residues. The CDR3 sequence: CASSYSTGPSGTEAFF. CDR3 nucleotides: TGTGCCAGCAGTTACTCAACGGGGCCTAGTGGCACTGAAGCTTTCTTT.

This clone appeared once. V and J are TRBV7-9 and TRBJ2-7; D is possibly TRBD1 (6 bases). Germline values: CDR1 SEHNR, CDR2 FQNEAQ (reference sequence). With 7 bases removed from V and 3 bases from J, the gap between germline ends came to 16 bases. The CDR3 has 14 amino acids. CDR3 sequence reads: CASTSRGGYYEQYF. The CDR3 nucleotides are TGTGCCAGCACCTCCCGAGGGGGATACTACGAGCAGTACTTC.

J is TRBJ2-3 and V is TRBV5-8, with 7 bases matching TRBD2. Germline V CDR1 and CDR2: SGHTS, YDEGEE. The CDR3 covers 16 residues. V was pared by 0 bases and J by 0 bases, with 4 bases of the junction left unmatched. CDR3 sequence: CASSLAFSGSTDTQYF. CDR3 nucleotides: TGTGCCAGCAGCTTGGCCTTTAGCGGGAGCACAGATACGCAGTATTTT.

The genes are TRBV6-5 and TRBJ2-2, with 8 bases lining up with TRBD1. V was pared by 6 bases and J by 7 bases, with 7 bases of the junction left unmatched. Germline V gene lookup returns CDR1 MNHEY and CDR2 SVGAGI. This CDR3 has 14 residues. The CDR3 DNA reads TGTGCCAGCAGAAAACAGGGGGAAGTCGGGGAGCTGTTTTTT. It is translated as CASRKQGEVGELFF.

This rearrangement joins TRBV28 to TRBJ2-7; 10 nucleotides agree with TRBD1. Germline CDR1 reads MDHEN; CDR2 reads SYDVKM. The CDR3 runs 18 residues. With 3 bases clipped from V and 2 bases from J, the junction kept 13 bases outside the gene matches. The CDR3 nucleotides are TGTGCCAGCAGTTTCCGGGACAGGGGTCCCTATGGAACCTACGAGCAGTACTTC. This codes for CASSFRDRGPYGTYEQYF.

The chain recombines TRBV4-1 with TRBJ1-1; 10 bases are shared with TRBD1. CDR3 length equals 16 residues. V lost 4 bases, J lost 5 bases, and 10 bases stayed unmatched. Germline CDR1 reads MGHRA; CDR2 reads YSYEKL. The CDR3 DNA reads as TGCGCCAGCAGCCGTACGGGACAGGGGTTAGGGACTGAAGCTTTCTTT. It encodes CASSRTGQGLGTEAFF.

This rearrangement joins TRBV12-3 or TRBV12-4 to TRBJ1-5; no clear D. Trimming left V 6 bases short and J 5 bases short, with 8 bases between. This CDR3 is 12 amino acids long. Written as DNA, the CDR3 is TGTGCCAGCAGGTCCAATGATCAGCCCCAGCATTTT. This codes for CASRSNDQPQHF.

The chain uses TRBV4-1 and TRBJ1-2, with D perhaps TRBD1 (5 bases). Trimming removed 1 base from V and 4 bases from J, with 22 bases in between. Per germline, CDR1 MGHRA and CDR2 YSYEKL. The CDR3 contains 18 residues. CDR3 sequence: CASSQVVNPTGDLYGYTF. The CDR3 DNA is TGCGCCAGCAGCCAAGTCGTTAACCCAACAGGTGACCTCTATGGCTACACCTTC.

The chain uses TRBV3-1 (or the pseudogene TRBV3-2) and TRBJ1-3; D unresolved. CDR1 and CDR2 from the germline V gene are LGHDT and YNNKEL (reference sequence). V lost 4 bases and J 0 bases, leaving 7 bases between the germline ends. CDR3 length: 14 residues. The CDR3 here is CASSRTDSGNTIYF. The CDR3 nucleotides read TGTGCCAGCAGCCGGACGGACTCTGGAAACACCATATATTTT.

The count of this clone is one. J is TRBJ2-3 and V is TRBV3-1 (or the pseudogene TRBV3-2), with TRBD2 matching over 9 bases. In germline, CDR1 is LGHDT, CDR2 YNNKEL (reference sequence). Unmatched junction bases numbered 4, after V lost 1 base and J lost 2 bases. The CDR3 has 16 amino acids. The CDR3 loop is CASSQVTSGFTDTQYF. The CDR3 coding sequence is TGTGCCAGCAGCCAAGTGACTAGCGGCTTCACAGATACGCAGTATTTT.

The rearrangement joins TRBV10-3 to TRBJ2-3, with TRBD2 matching 10 bases. Trimming took 2 bases from V and 7 from J; bases not matched to a gene: 3. The germline V gene encodes CDR1 ENHRY and CDR2 SYGVKD. The CDR3 covers 14 residues. This CDR3 is CAISEEAGGNTQYF. The DNA of the CDR3 is TGTGCCATCAGTGAGGAAGCGGGAGGGAATACGCAGTATTTT.